Each of the 10 T cell receptor beta chains below was sequenced from the same sample in a study of immune heterogeneity within non-small cell lung tumors. TCR beta CDR3 was amplified by multiplex PCR, first round around 10 cycles, 32 V and 13 J primers. TCRdb processed the multiplex PCR reads anew with MiXCR; each CDR3 protein has one entry. The sample yields 30,000 to 40,000 distinct CDR3 sequences, 28% seen once. At around 600 ng per sample, bulk tumor genomic DNA provided the template. Widely spaced biopsies, several per primary tumor, were obtained at surgery. Undergoing curative surgery were patients whose non-small cell lung cancer was untreated and newly diagnosed. The sequenced material came from lung tumor tissue. These receptor sequences come from a man aged 35 to 55 with non-small cell lung cancer.

CDR3 sequence reads: CAWHFWGKETQYF. The CDR3 DNA is TGTGCCTGGCATTTTTGGGGAAAAGAGACCCAGTACTTC. This chain uses TRBV30 with TRBJ2-5; D is unresolved. The V gene's germline CDR1 is GTSNPN and CDR2 SVGIG (reference sequence). This CDR3 spans 13 amino acids. With 5 bases removed from V and 3 bases from J, the gap between germline ends came to 13 bases.

This clonotype was picked up many times. The chain carries TRBV19 and TRBJ2-3; D is ambiguous. The germline V and J ends were trimmed by 7 bases and 2 bases, with 13 bases remaining between them. The CDR3 is 14 residues long. Germline V gene lookup returns CDR1 LNHDA and CDR2 SQIVND (reference sequence). Written as DNA, the CDR3 is TGTGCCAGTACCGATGGGCAACTCACAGATACGCAGTATTTT. Translated: CASTDGQLTDTQYF.

This chain uses TRBV2 with TRBJ2-3; D gene uncertain. Trimming pared 1 base from V and 4 bases from J, leaving 3 bases between. Germline V CDR1 and CDR2: SNHLY, FYNNEI. The CDR3 is made up of 12 amino acids. The CDR3 loop is CASSEDSDTQYF. CDR3 DNA: TGTGCCAGCAGTGAAGACTCAGATACGCAGTATTTT. The complete variable domain, with remaining parts taken from reference TRBV2 and TRBJ2-3, reads EPEVTQTPSHQVTQMGQEVILRCVPISNHLYFYWYRQILGQKVEFLVSFYNNEISEKSEIFDDQFSVERPDGSNFTLKIRSTKLEDSAMYFCASSEDSDTQYFGPGTRLTVL.

The rearrangement links TRBV6-1 to TRBJ2-2; TRBD1 agrees at 10 bases. The CDR3 contains 13 residues. CDR1 and CDR2 from the germline V gene are MNHNS and SASEGT. CDR3: CATGGQNTGELFF. In DNA form, the CDR3 reads TGTGCGACAGGGGGCCAGAACACCGGGGAGCTGTTTTTT.

This clonotype was seen a few times. The chain is built from TRBV7-3 and TRBJ2-5; D is unresolved. V shed 0 bases and J shed 5 bases, with 7 bases lying between them. CDR3 length: 13 amino acids. From germline, CDR1 is SGHTA and CDR2 FQGTGA. CDR3 sequence (DNA): TGTGCCAGCAGCTTAACTTTAGGGGAGACCCAGTACTTC. Protein product: CASSLTLGETQYF.

This chain links TRBV5-4 with TRBJ2-2; unclear D gene. Deletions cut 5 bases from V and 0 bases from J, with 11 bases between. The CDR3 totals 15 residues. CDR1 and CDR2 from the germline V gene are SGHNT and YYREEE (reference sequence). CDR3 DNA: TGTGCCAGCAGAACGGACCTCGCGAACACCGGGGAGCTGTTTTTT. Translated: CASRTDLANTGELFF.

A remark on this clonotype: A junction boundary mismatches the germline segment, possibly from a read error. The CDR3, as DNA: TGTGCCACTAGTCTTCCGGCGGGCGTAGGCTACACCTTC. It yields the protein CATSLPAGVGYTF. The rearrangement links TRBV19 to TRBJ1-2; D call uncertain. Germline CDR1 and CDR2: LNHDA and SQIVND (reference sequence). This CDR3 is built from 13 residues.

The V gene is TRBV10-2, the J gene TRBJ2-5; 7 positions agree with TRBD1. Germline loops: CDR1 WSHSY, CDR2 SAAADI. J was trimmed by 5 bases and V by 4 bases; bases with no gene match: 1. The CDR3 loop spans 12 amino acids. This chain's CDR3 is CASSVRGETQYF. The CDR3, as DNA: TGCGCCAGCAGTGTCAGGGGGGAGACCCAGTACTTC.

This clonotype has ten or more counts. The rearrangement links TRBV27 to TRBJ2-5, with 8 bases lining up with TRBD2. V lost 5 bases to trimming and J lost 6 bases; unmatched junction nucleotides: 14. CDR1 MNHEY and CDR2 SMNVEV come from the germline V gene (reference sequence). The CDR3 totals 16 residues. As DNA, the CDR3 is TGTGCCAGCAGTCCTAGACTAGCGAGGGGCGACCAGACCCAGTACTTC. This sequence encodes CASSPRLARGDQTQYF.

The sample holds a few counts of this clonotype. The gene calls are TRBV3-1 and TRBJ1-4; D is unclear. The CDR3 totals 13 residues. The germline gives CDR1 LGHDT, CDR2 YNNKEL (reference sequence). Trimming took off 0 bases at V and 11 bases at J, with 10 bases between the two ends. The CDR3 sequence: CASSQEMGGKLFF. CDR3 DNA: TGTGCCAGCAGCCAAGAAATGGGAGGGAAACTGTTTTTT.